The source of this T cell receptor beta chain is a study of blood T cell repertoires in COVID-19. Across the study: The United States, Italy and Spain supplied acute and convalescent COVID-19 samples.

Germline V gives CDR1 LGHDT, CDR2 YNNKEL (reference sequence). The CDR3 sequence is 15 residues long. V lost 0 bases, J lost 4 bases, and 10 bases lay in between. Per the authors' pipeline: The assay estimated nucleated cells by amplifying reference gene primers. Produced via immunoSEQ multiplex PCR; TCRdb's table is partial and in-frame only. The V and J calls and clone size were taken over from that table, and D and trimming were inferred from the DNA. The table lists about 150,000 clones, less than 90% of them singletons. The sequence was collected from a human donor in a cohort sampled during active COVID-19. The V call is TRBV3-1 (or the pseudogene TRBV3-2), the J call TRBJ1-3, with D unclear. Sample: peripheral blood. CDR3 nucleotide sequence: TGTGCCAGCAGCCAAGATGTTGGGCCCGGAAACACCATATATTTT. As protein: CASSQDVGPGNTIYF.